The 30 T cell receptor beta chains in this list originate from one sample, sequenced in a study of T cell repertoires in aging, cancer and after chemotherapy (dated 2019 in TCRdb). The reads were generated on an Illumina MiSeq. Rearranged TRB sequences spanning V, D and J segments were amplified in a multiplex touch-down PCR with a mixed TRB-A/B primer pool. TCRdb ran its own pipeline on the public reads, namely fastp trimming at Q25 and MiXCR clone calling, and kept in-frame beta chains. Entries that share a CDR3 protein sequence are merged under the most common genes and DNA. A total of about 3,300 distinct CDR3 sequences appear in this sample, about 45% of them only once. Roughly 3% of the sample is taken by the ten largest. TCR beta rearrangements were amplified from genomic DNA isolated from peripheral blood, not from sorted cells or RNA. Input material: blood. The receptors here all came from a human donor with a solid tumor.

The chain links TRBV20-1 to TRBJ2-1, with D uncertain. CDR3 length equals 13 residues. Germline assignment: CDR1 DFQATT and CDR2 SNEGSKA (reference sequence). Trimming took 5 bases from V and 6 from J, leaving 14 bases between them. CDR3 region: CSALTTVLNEQFF. In DNA, the CDR3 is TGCAGTGCTCTTACGACTGTGCTCAATGAGCAGTTCTTC.

The rearrangement joins TRBV7-2 to TRBJ1-2; no firm D call. V lost 0 bases, J lost 6 bases, and 8 bases lay in between. Germline V lookup: CDR1 SGHTA, CDR2 FQGNSA. The CDR3 covers 13 residues. CDR3 coding DNA: TGTGCCAGCAGCTTAGCGGGGAGTGATGGCTACACCTTC. Protein product: CASSLAGSDGYTF.

The V and J genes are TRBV6-2 or TRBV6-3 and TRBJ1-5, with D maybe TRBD1 (5 bases). The V gene lost 4 bases and the J gene lost 6 bases, with 16 bases spanning the gap. Germline assignment: CDR1 MNHEY and CDR2 SVGEGT. The CDR3 loop spans 15 amino acids. DNA for the CDR3: TGTGCCAGCAGTTTTAGCGGGACTCAGGGTCAGCCCCAGCATTTT. Protein: CASSFSGTQGQPQHF.

This clonotype was seen more than once but under ten times. The CDR3 is CASSPTPRGLDGYTF. CDR3 sequence (DNA): TGTGCCAGCAGCCCTACCCCCCGGGGGCTAGATGGCTACACCTTC. V is TRBV7-2 and J is TRBJ1-2; possible D gene TRBD1, 6 bases. There are 15 residues in the CDR3. Germline V lookup: CDR1 SGHTA, CDR2 FQGNSA. V shed 5 bases and J shed 6 bases, with 19 bases lying between them.

This chain joins TRBV7-9 and TRBJ1-1; the D is unclear. The CDR3 extends over 12 amino acids. V was cut by 5 bases and J by 6 bases, with 10 bases left in between. Germline CDR1 reads SEHNR; CDR2 reads FQNEAQ (reference sequence). The DNA for the CDR3 is TGTGCCAGCAGCCGTGATTACCCTGAAGCTTTCTTT. It specifies CASSRDYPEAFF.

This clonotype came up a few times. The chain has TRBV29-1 and TRBJ2-1; 11 bases map to TRBD1. With V trimmed by 6 bases and J by 7 bases, 8 bases remained unmatched. The CDR3 sequence is 14 residues long. CDR1 and CDR2 from the germline V gene are SQVTM and ANQGSEA. The CDR3 protein is CSVGGGQGVNEQFF. The CDR3 DNA is TGCAGCGTGGGAGGGGGACAGGGGGTTAATGAGCAGTTCTTC.

The V gene is TRBV30, the J gene TRBJ1-1; TRBD1 agrees at 7 bases. The germline gives CDR1 GTSNPN, CDR2 SVGIG (reference sequence). This CDR3 is built from 14 residues. Trimming removed 1 base from V and 1 base from J; junction bases left unmatched: 3. The CDR3 DNA reads as TGTGCCTGGAGTGCTGACAGGGCGAACACTGAAGCTTTCTTT. This codes for CAWSADRANTEAFF.

The chain combines TRBV19 with TRBJ1-2, with TRBD1 matching over 7 bases. Per the germline V gene, CDR1 is LNHDA and CDR2 is SQIVND (reference sequence). V was clipped by 4 bases and J by 4 bases; unmatched bases: 9. The CDR3 is 15 residues long. The CDR3 DNA reads TGTGCCAGTAGTAGAACCGGGACAGCCTCCTATGGCTACACCTTC. This gives the protein CASSRTGTASYGYTF. The variable domain in full, with the rest retrieved from reference TRBV19 and TRBJ1-2, is DGGITQSPKYLFRKEGQNVTLSCEQNLNHDAMYWYRQDPGQGLRLIYYSQIVNDFQKGDIAEGYSVSREKKESFPLTVTSAQKNPTAFYLCASSRTGTASYGYTFGSGTRLTVV.

The genes are TRBV7-9 and TRBJ1-3, with TRBD1 identical over 7 bases. This CDR3 has 16 amino acids. V lost 0 bases, J lost 2 bases, and 4 bases stayed unmatched. Germline CDR1 SEHNR, CDR2 FQNEAQ (reference sequence). The CDR3 spells CASSLATGRTGNTIYF. The CDR3 DNA follows: TGTGCCAGCAGCTTAGCGACAGGGAGGACTGGAAACACCATATATTTT.

This clonotype was seen a single time. This rearrangement joins TRBV27 to TRBJ2-3; TRBD2 agrees at 13 bases. Germline V CDR1 and CDR2: MNHEY, SMNVEV (reference sequence). This CDR3 has 15 residues. Trimming removed 4 bases from V and 3 bases from J; junction bases left unmatched: 1. This CDR3 is CASSWTSGRTDTQYF. In nucleotides, the CDR3 is TGTGCCAGCAGTTGGACTAGCGGGAGAACAGATACGCAGTATTTT.

The chain uses TRBV28 and TRBJ2-3, with TRBD2 identical over 7 bases. With 4 bases clipped from V and 2 bases from J, the junction kept 9 bases outside the gene matches. Per germline, CDR1 MDHEN and CDR2 SYDVKM. This CDR3 contains 16 residues. As DNA, the CDR3 is TGTGCCAGCAGTTACTCCGCGGGGGTAATCACAGATACGCAGTATTTT. It translates to CASSYSAGVITDTQYF.

This chain links TRBV27 with TRBJ1-4; 10 bases agree with TRBD1. The CDR3 covers 16 residues. Germline values: CDR1 MNHEY, CDR2 SMNVEV (reference sequence). J lost 6 bases, V lost 4 bases, and 8 bases had no gene match. The CDR3 sequence: CASSSRPGQGYEKLFF. DNA of the CDR3: TGTGCCAGCAGTTCTCGTCCGGGACAGGGGTATGAAAAACTGTTTTTT.

The chain employs TRBV29-1 and TRBJ2-1; tentative D call: TRBD2 (5 bases). The CDR3 extends over 14 amino acids. The germline V gene encodes CDR1 SQVTM and CDR2 ANQGSEA. Trimming took off 6 bases at V and 0 bases at J, with 12 bases between the two ends. CDR3 residues: CSVREQSSYNEQFF. In DNA form, the CDR3 reads TGCAGCGTAAGGGAGCAGAGCTCCTACAATGAGCAGTTCTTC.

The V gene is TRBV27, the J gene TRBJ1-1; 7 bases map to TRBD1. V was clipped by 1 base and J by 4 bases; unmatched bases: 0. Per the germline V gene, CDR1 is MNHEY and CDR2 is SMNVEV (reference sequence). The length of the CDR3 is 13 residues. The CDR3 coding sequence is TGTGCCAGCAGTTTATACAGGGGCACTGAAGCTTTCTTT. Protein sequence: CASSLYRGTEAFF.

The table lists this clonotype with a few counts. The V call is TRBV6-1, the J call TRBJ1-2; TRBD1 agrees at 7 bases. CDR1 is MNHNS and CDR2 is SASEGT in the germline V gene. V lost 0 bases to trimming and J lost 4 bases; unmatched junction nucleotides: 2. There are 14 residues in the CDR3. The chain's CDR3 is CASSEAGGTYGYTF. In nucleotides, the CDR3 is TGTGCCAGCAGTGAAGCAGGGGGCACCTATGGCTACACCTTC.

This chain uses TRBV29-1 with TRBJ2-5; 7 bases match TRBD1. Germline V CDR1 and CDR2: SQVTM, ANQGSEA. Trimming at V came to 7 bases and at J to 5 bases, leaving 10 bases not matched to a gene. The length of the CDR3 is 13 residues. The CDR3 spells CSARIGGSETQYF. In nucleotides, the CDR3 is TGCAGCGCAAGGATAGGGGGCAGTGAGACCCAGTACTTC.

The chain combines TRBV6-4 with TRBJ2-1; D may be TRBD1 (6 bases). CDR1 MRHNA and CDR2 SNTAGT come from the germline V gene. V lost 5 bases, J lost 6 bases, and 20 bases lay in between. The CDR3 has 16 residues. In DNA form, the CDR3 reads TGTGCCAGCAGTCAACATGGACAGATTTTATTCAATGAGCAGTTCTTC. This encodes CASSQHGQILFNEQFF.

This clonotype showed up just a few times. The V gene is TRBV12-3 or TRBV12-4, the J gene TRBJ1-6; D possibly corresponds to TRBD1 (6 bases). Trimming took off 3 bases at V and 4 bases at J, with 10 bases between the two ends. This CDR3 contains 15 residues. The DNA of the CDR3 is TGTGCCAGCAGTTTCACGGGACAATATAATTCACCCCTCCACTTT. This encodes CASSFTGQYNSPLHF.

The V call is TRBV29-1, the J call TRBJ2-2, with 8 bases that match TRBD1. The CDR3 totals 14 residues. V shed 7 bases, J shed 1 base, and the junction held 5 bases outside the gene matches. Germline lookup yields CDR1 SQVTM and CDR2 ANQGSEA. The CDR3 DNA is TGCAGCGCTCAGGGGGCTTTGAACACCGGGGAGCTGTTTTTT. Translation gives CSAQGALNTGELFF.

This clonotype showed up just once. The CDR3 sequence is CASATGQGTSNTGELFF. As DNA, the CDR3 is TGTGCCTCAGCAACGGGACAGGGAACTTCGAACACCGGGGAGCTGTTTTTT. The chain links TRBV6-2 or TRBV6-3 to TRBJ2-2; 9 bases fit TRBD1. The germline gives CDR1 MNHEY, CDR2 SVGEGT. The CDR3 runs to 17 residues. The V gene end was trimmed by 11 bases and the J gene end by 0 bases; junction bases not matched to a gene: 13.

V gene TRBV20-1 combines with J gene TRBJ1-3; D gene uncertain. Per germline, CDR1 DFQATT and CDR2 SNEGSKA (reference sequence). There are 13 residues in the CDR3. Trimming stripped 1 base from V and 7 bases from J, with 11 bases between. CDR3 DNA sequence: TGCAGTGCTAGAGGCTGGGATTCGAACACCATATATTTT. This encodes CSARGWDSNTIYF.

This sequence joins TRBV19 and TRBJ2-3; D uncertain. V lost 8 bases, J lost 6 bases, and 15 bases lay in between. CDR1 LNHDA and CDR2 SQIVND come from the germline V gene (reference sequence). The CDR3 is 13 amino acids. The CDR3 DNA sequence: TGTGCCAGTGGAATGTTGGACCGGGATACGCAGTATTTT. It is translated as CASGMLDRDTQYF. Together with reference TRBV19 and TRBJ2-3, the CDR3 gives the full variable domain: DGGITQSPKYLFRKEGQNVTLSCEQNLNHDAMYWYRQDPGQGLRLIYYSQIVNDFQKGDIAEGYSVSREKKESFPLTVTSAQKNPTAFYLCASGMLDRDTQYFGPGTRLTVL.

The rearrangement uses TRBV28 and TRBJ2-3; D unresolved. The CDR3 contains 12 residues. The ends were cut back, 6 bases at V and 6 bases at J, with 10 bases in the middle. Looked up from germline, CDR1 is MDHEN and CDR2 is SYDVKM. The CDR3 DNA reads as TGTGCCAGCAGCCGGAGATCGGATACGCAGTATTTT. Amino acid sequence: CASSRRSDTQYF. Filled out from reference TRBV28 and TRBJ2-3, the complete variable domain reads DVKVTQSSRYLVKRTGEKVFLECVQDMDHENMFWYRQDPGLGLRLIYFSYDVKMKEKGDIPEGYSVSREKKERFSLILESASTNQTSMYLCASSRRSDTQYFGPGTRLTVL.

J is TRBJ2-7 and V is TRBV12-3 or TRBV12-4, with 12 bases lining up with TRBD1. This CDR3 comprises 13 residues. The J segment lost 6 bases and the V segment lost 8 bases, leaving 5 bases of the junction unmatched. The CDR3 region is CASGTGGLPEQYF. CDR3 DNA sequence: TGTGCCAGCGGGACAGGGGGCTTACCCGAGCAGTACTTC.

CDR3 coding DNA: TGTGCCAGCAGCACAGGGGAGGTTTACGAGCAGTACTTC. It is translated as CASSTGEVYEQYF. V usage is TRBV7-9 and J usage is TRBJ2-7; tentatively, D is TRBD1 (7 bases). Germline-derived CDR1 and CDR2 are SEHNR and FQNEAQ (reference sequence). The CDR3 runs 13 residues. V lost 5 bases to trimming and J lost 4 bases, with 12 bases between them.

This clonotype was seen a handful of times. V is TRBV7-2 and J is TRBJ2-7, with D perhaps TRBD1 or TRBD2 (5 bases each). V was pared by 5 bases and J by 5 bases, with 13 bases between. Germline V CDR1 and CDR2: SGHTA, FQGNSA. The CDR3 loop spans 13 amino acids. The CDR3 spells CASSRVWGHEQYF. As DNA, the CDR3 is TGTGCCAGCAGCCGGGTCTGGGGACACGAGCAGTACTTC.

V is TRBV30 and J is TRBJ1-2; 7 bases are shared with TRBD1. The length of the CDR3 is 16 residues. Germline CDR1 reads GTSNPN; CDR2 reads SVGIG (reference sequence). With 0 bases clipped from V and 8 bases from J, the junction kept 15 bases outside the gene matches. The CDR3 bases are TGTGCCTGGAGTGTACAAATGGGAGGGGGCGCTTCGGGCTACACCTTC. This sequence encodes CAWSVQMGGGASGYTF.

The chain combines TRBV5-1 with TRBJ2-2; 7 bases are shared with TRBD2. CDR1 and CDR2 from the germline V gene are SGHRS and YFSETQ. The CDR3 runs to 15 residues. The J segment lost 5 bases and the V segment lost 0 bases, leaving 4 bases of the junction unmatched. In nucleotides, the CDR3 is TGCGCCAGCAGCTTGGCGGGAGGTTGGACCGGGGAGCTGTTTTTT. Amino acid sequence: CASSLAGGWTGELFF.

This chain connects TRBV30 to TRBJ2-4; TRBD1 matches 7 bases. Germline-derived CDR1 and CDR2 are GTSNPN and SVGIG (reference sequence). There are 13 residues in the CDR3. V shed 4 bases, J shed 0 bases, and the junction held 0 bases outside the gene matches. CDR3 in amino acids: CAWTGGAKNIQYF. The CDR3 coding sequence is TGTGCCTGGACAGGGGGAGCCAAAAACATTCAGTACTTC.

This clonotype was observed a few times. The CDR3 sequence is CASSLGRYSGANVLTF. In DNA, the CDR3 is TGTGCCAGCAGCTTAGGACGGTACTCTGGGGCCAACGTCCTGACTTTC. The gene calls are TRBV7-9 and TRBJ2-6; the D is unclear. Per the germline V gene, CDR1 is SEHNR and CDR2 is FQNEAQ (reference sequence). Trimming left V 1 base short and J 0 bases short, with 7 bases between. This CDR3 region has 16 residues.